This passage covers 28 T cell receptor beta chains from one sample sequenced in a study of blood T cells in healthy people across ages (dated by TCRdb to between 2015 and 2017). The library was built by means of 5' RACE. The instrument was an Illumina HiSeq 2500. A second PCR of about 6 to 11 cycles was performed with a sample-barcoded 5' primer and a J-beta primer mix. TCRdb reanalyzed the raw reads on its own, using fastp at Q25 for trimming and MiXCR for clone calling, and kept in-frame beta chains. Merged by CDR3 protein, the rows form single entries marked with the most common genes and DNA. This sample holds under 1,000,000 distinct CDR3 sequences; 36% were observed only once. In total, the top ten clones hold around 13% of the sample. Sequencing input: blood. The receptors shown here come from a man in his late teens or twenties in good health.

This sequence joins TRBV4-2 and TRBJ2-5; 9 positions match TRBD2. This CDR3 spans 15 amino acids. V gave up 2 bases and J gave up 2 bases; unmatched junction bases: 3. Germline values: CDR1 LGHNA, CDR2 YNFKEQ. Here the CDR3 DNA reads TGTGCCAGCAGCCAAAGGGCGGGGGGGCAAGAGACCCAGTACTTC. Its translation is CASSQRAGGQETQYF.

This clonotype has just a few counts. The rearrangement joins TRBV9 to TRBJ2-7; 7 nucleotides line up with TRBD1. Germline V lookup: CDR1 SGDLS, CDR2 YYNGEE. CDR3 length equals 14 residues. Trimming took 0 bases from V and 6 from J; bases not matched to a gene: 6. The CDR3 here is CASSVETGMSEQYF. Written as DNA, the CDR3 is TGTGCCAGCAGCGTAGAGACAGGGATGAGCGAGCAGTACTTC.

Remarks on this clonotype: One end of the junction is discordant with germline, which a read error may explain. The chain carries TRBV5-4 and TRBJ2-1, with D tentatively TRBD2 (6 bases). Per the germline V gene, CDR1 is SGHNT and CDR2 is YYREEE (reference sequence). The CDR3 is 15 amino acids. The CDR3 DNA follows: TGTGCCGGCAGCCCTGAACTAGCCGCCTACAATGAGCAGTTCTTC. Translated, it gives CAGSPELAAYNEQFF. Looking up the rest from reference TRBV5-4 and TRBJ2-1 gives the full variable domain: ETGVTQSPTHLIKTRGQQVTLRCSSQSGHNTVSWYQQALGQGPQFIFQYYREEENGRGNFPPRFSGLQFPNYSSELNVNALELDDSALYLCAGSPELAAYNEQFFGPGTRLTVL.

This clonotype was observed a few times. This chain uses TRBV7-9 with TRBJ1-1; D gene uncertain. Germline CDR1 and CDR2: SEHNR and FQNEAQ (reference sequence). V was cut by 4 bases and J by 7 bases, with 10 bases left in between. This CDR3 has 12 amino acids. The CDR3 region has the DNA TGTGCCAGCAGCTACACGGACGGTGAAGCTTTCTTT. This gives the protein CASSYTDGEAFF.

The chain joins TRBV9 to TRBJ2-1; the match to TRBD1 covers 8 bases. Germline V gives CDR1 SGDLS, CDR2 YYNGEE. The CDR3 loop spans 13 amino acids. J gave up 9 bases and V 3 bases, and 5 bases lay outside the gene matches. CDR3: CASSGTGSGEQFF. Here the CDR3 DNA reads TGTGCCAGCAGCGGGACAGGGTCGGGTGAGCAGTTCTTC.

Only a few counts were recorded for this clonotype. J is TRBJ2-5 and V is TRBV5-1; TRBD2 agrees at 9 bases. Germline V gene lookup returns CDR1 SGHRS and CDR2 YFSETQ. There are 15 residues in the CDR3. Unmatched junction bases numbered 15, after V lost 4 bases and J lost 11 bases. The CDR3 sequence is CASSPGLAGGYEQYF. The CDR3 DNA sequence: TGCGCCAGCAGCCCGGGACTAGCCGGAGGATATGAGCAGTACTTC.

This clonotype was found a few times. The V gene is TRBV12-3 or TRBV12-4, the J gene TRBJ1-4; the D gene is possibly TRBD1 (6 bases). V dropped 7 bases and J dropped 8 bases, with 14 bases sitting between them. This CDR3 region has 13 residues. The CDR3 DNA reads as TGTGCCAGCACCCCGGGACACCTCGAAAAACTGTTTTTT. Translated: CASTPGHLEKLFF.

The table lists this clonotype with a few counts. Since a much larger clone is just one base distant, this may be a read error. The chain combines TRBV5-1 with TRBJ1-6; no clear D. Germline CDR1 is SGHRS and CDR2 is YFSETQ. The CDR3 length is 14 residues. The CDR3 spells CASSSGHQNSPPHF. The CDR3 nucleotides are TGCGCCAGCAGCTCGGGTCATCAGAATTCACCCCCCCACTTT.

V and J are TRBV5-1 and TRBJ2-5; possibly TRBD1 for D (5 bases). This CDR3 contains 16 residues. Germline V gene sequence: CDR1 SGHRS, CDR2 YFSETQ. V shed 1 base and J shed 11 bases, with 24 bases lying between them. Here the CDR3 reads CASSLLWGRASNEQYF. CDR3 coding DNA: TGCGCCAGCAGCTTGCTTTGGGGCAGGGCTTCGAATGAGCAGTACTTC.

Only a few counts were recorded for this clonotype. The chain is built from TRBV6-6 and TRBJ2-1; D is uncertain. V was cut by 2 bases and J by 7 bases, with 9 bases left in between. Germline V lookup: CDR1 MNHNY, CDR2 SVGAGI (reference sequence). This CDR3 spans 13 amino acids. The CDR3 region has the DNA TGTGCCAGCAGTTACCTTTCGGCGAATGAGCAGTTCTTC. The encoded protein is CASSYLSANEQFF.

This clonotype was seen more than once but under ten times. The CDR3 nucleotides read TGTGCCAGCAGTGAACCCGAGGGAGACCAGCCCCAGCATTTT. Protein product: CASSEPEGDQPQHF. This rearrangement joins TRBV6-1 to TRBJ1-5, with D hard to call. CDR1 is MNHNS, CDR2 SASEGT, per germline. The CDR3 sequence is 14 residues long. The germline V and J ends were trimmed by 2 bases and 7 bases, with 12 bases remaining between them.

This clonotype appeared a few times. V is TRBV7-2 and J is TRBJ2-5, with 15 bases lining up with TRBD2. Germline values: CDR1 SGHTA, CDR2 FQGNSA. V lost 3 bases and J lost 4; bases outside the gene matches: 3. CDR3 length: 16 residues. The CDR3 DNA follows: TGTGCCAGCAGCTTGATGGGACTAGCGGGGGGAGAGACCCAGTACTTC. It yields the protein CASSLMGLAGGETQYF.

The rearrangement joins TRBV9 to TRBJ1-1, with D unresolved. There are 14 residues in the CDR3. The ends were cut back, 3 bases at V and 4 bases at J, with 13 bases in the middle. Germline assignment: CDR1 SGDLS and CDR2 YYNGEE. The chain's CDR3 is CASSAGSPGTEAFF. CDR3 nucleotide sequence: TGTGCCAGCAGCGCCGGATCCCCGGGCACTGAAGCTTTCTTT.

The genes are TRBV5-1 and TRBJ1-1; D is possibly TRBD1 (5 bases). The germline V gene encodes CDR1 SGHRS and CDR2 YFSETQ. The CDR3 loop spans 13 amino acids. Trimming removed 4 bases at V and 5 bases at J, with 12 bases between. CDR3 loop: CASSREGDTEAFF. The CDR3 DNA reads as TGCGCCAGCAGCCGTGAAGGGGATACTGAAGCTTTCTTT.

The V call is TRBV20-1, the J call TRBJ1-1; TRBD1 is a possible D gene (6 bases). The ends were cut back, 1 base at V and 0 bases at J, with 9 bases in the middle. This CDR3 is 14 amino acids long. Germline V CDR1 and CDR2: DFQATT, SNEGSKA (reference sequence). CDR3 sequence reads: CSARGGHMNTEAFF. For the CDR3, the DNA is TGCAGTGCTAGAGGGGGGCACATGAACACTGAAGCTTTCTTT.

The V and J genes are TRBV19 and TRBJ2-7; the match to TRBD1 covers 8 bases. V shed 6 bases and J 4 bases; nucleotides not matched to a gene: 5. The germline CDR1 and CDR2 sequences are LNHDA and SQIVND (reference sequence). The CDR3 is 13 residues long. The CDR3 reads CASSRDRWYEQYF. CDR3 in DNA: TGTGCCAGTAGCCGGGACAGGTGGTACGAGCAGTACTTC. Full variable domain (rest looked up from reference TRBV19 and TRBJ2-7): DGGITQSPKYLFRKEGQNVTLSCEQNLNHDAMYWYRQDPGQGLRLIYYSQIVNDFQKGDIAEGYSVSREKKESFPLTVTSAQKNPTAFYLCASSRDRWYEQYFGPGTRLTVT.

This clonotype was observed a single time. The chain carries TRBV12-3 or TRBV12-4 and TRBJ2-2, with unresolved D. CDR3 length: 13 residues. The V and J ends lost 7 bases and 4 bases respectively, with 10 bases between them. CDR3 sequence (DNA): TGTGCCAGCACCGTCGGAGTCACCGGGGAGCTGTTTTTT. Translating it yields CASTVGVTGELFF.

The chain carries TRBV5-1 and TRBJ2-3; either TRBD1 or TRBD2 may supply D (5 bases each). The V end lost 2 bases, the J end lost 1 base, and 11 bases lay between the germline ends. Per germline, CDR1 SGHRS and CDR2 YFSETQ. The CDR3 runs to 15 residues. CDR3 region: CASSFRGKGTDTQYF. CDR3 DNA sequence: TGCGCCAGCAGCTTCCGGGGCAAAGGCACAGATACGCAGTATTTT.

In its sample, this clonotype was seen a few times. V and J are TRBV28 and TRBJ2-1; D is perhaps TRBD1 or TRBD2 (5 bases each). Germline assignment: CDR1 MDHEN and CDR2 SYDVKM. V dropped 1 base and J dropped 6 bases, with 13 bases sitting between them. This CDR3 spans 15 amino acids. The CDR3 loop reads CASSLLLGAANEQFF. In DNA, the CDR3 is TGTGCCAGCAGTTTATTACTAGGGGCAGCCAATGAGCAGTTCTTC.

This clonotype occurred once. A much larger clonotype is one base distant, so this may be a read error. The gene calls are TRBV12-3 or TRBV12-4 and TRBJ2-1; 7 bases line up with TRBD1. CDR3 length: 14 residues. CDR3 in amino acids: CASCLGDSYNEQFF. The CDR3 DNA reads as TGTGCCAGCTGTTTAGGGGACAGTTACAATGAGCAGTTCTTC.

The chain combines TRBV20-1 with TRBJ2-7; D is undetermined. The CDR3 spans 13 residues. Per the germline V gene, CDR1 is DFQATT and CDR2 is SNEGSKA (reference sequence). Between the trimmed V and J ends, which lost 3 bases and 0 bases, there was a span of 9 bases. CDR3: CSARGPSSYEQYF. DNA of the CDR3: TGCAGTGCTAGGGGCCCCAGCTCCTACGAGCAGTACTTC.

The chain links TRBV20-1 to TRBJ2-1; 8 nucleotides line up with TRBD2. V trimming: 0 bases; J trimming: 9 bases; junction bases outside the gene matches: 4. The germline CDR1 and CDR2 sequences are DFQATT and SNEGSKA (reference sequence). CDR3 length: 13 residues. The CDR3 reads CSAREAGGREQFF. The CDR3 coding sequence is TGCAGTGCTAGAGAGGCGGGGGGCCGTGAGCAGTTCTTC.

Many counts were recorded for this clonotype. The chain combines TRBV10-3 with TRBJ2-7, with D perhaps matching TRBD2 (5 bases). V lost 0 bases and J lost 3, with 15 bases in between. The CDR3 totals 16 residues. Germline CDR1 ENHRY, CDR2 SYGVKD. The CDR3 bases are TGTGCCATCAGTGAGTCGATCGGGGTCAGGATCTACGAGCAGTACTTC. Encoded protein: CAISESIGVRIYEQYF.

This clonotype was seen a few times. The rearrangement links TRBV5-1 to TRBJ1-1, with TRBD1 matching 7 bases. V was pared by 3 bases and J by 3 bases, with 5 bases of the junction left unmatched. The CDR3 covers 14 residues. The V gene's germline CDR1 is SGHRS and CDR2 YFSETQ. In nucleotides, the CDR3 is TGCGCCAGCAGCTCGTCAGGGGGGGACACTGAAGCTTTCTTT. Translated, it gives CASSSSGGDTEAFF.

The chain recombines TRBV12-3 or TRBV12-4 with TRBJ2-5; tentatively, D is TRBD1 (5 bases). TRBJ2-7 explains the end of the DNA better; the J call may be wrong. This CDR3 has 16 amino acids. In nucleotides, the CDR3 is TGTGCCAGCAGTAGCACAGGTGCGAGAAAAAGGGCCGAGCAGTACTTC. This translates into CASSSTGARKRAEQYF.

This chain uses TRBV7-3 with TRBJ2-3; 8 positions agree with TRBD2. Germline trimming cut 0 bases from V and 5 bases from J; bases unmatched to any gene: 10. Germline values: CDR1 SGHTA, CDR2 FQGTGA. CDR3 length equals 17 residues. CDR3 nucleotide sequence: TGTGCCAGCAGCTTAACTAACAGCGGGAGTACCGGAGATACGCAGTATTTT. This codes for CASSLTNSGSTGDTQYF.

As for this clonotype: An end of the junction differs from the germline gene, which may be a read error. V is TRBV7-3 and J is TRBJ2-2; D possibly corresponds to TRBD1 (7 bases). The CDR3 is 15 residues long. The germline CDR1 and CDR2 sequences are SGHTA and FQGTGA. The CDR3 DNA sequence: TGCGCCAGCAGCCTGACAGGGAGGCACACCGGGGAGCTGTTTTTT. It translates to CASSLTGRHTGELFF.

The table lists this clonotype with many counts. V usage is TRBV7-2 and J usage is TRBJ2-3; 12 bases map to TRBD2. The CDR3 has 14 residues. CDR1 is SGHTA, CDR2 FQGNSA, per germline. The trim removed 5 bases at V and 6 bases at J, leaving 3 bases unmatched. CDR3 sequence: CASSPGTSGDTQYF. The CDR3 DNA is TGTGCCAGCAGCCCCGGGACTAGCGGGGATACGCAGTATTTT.